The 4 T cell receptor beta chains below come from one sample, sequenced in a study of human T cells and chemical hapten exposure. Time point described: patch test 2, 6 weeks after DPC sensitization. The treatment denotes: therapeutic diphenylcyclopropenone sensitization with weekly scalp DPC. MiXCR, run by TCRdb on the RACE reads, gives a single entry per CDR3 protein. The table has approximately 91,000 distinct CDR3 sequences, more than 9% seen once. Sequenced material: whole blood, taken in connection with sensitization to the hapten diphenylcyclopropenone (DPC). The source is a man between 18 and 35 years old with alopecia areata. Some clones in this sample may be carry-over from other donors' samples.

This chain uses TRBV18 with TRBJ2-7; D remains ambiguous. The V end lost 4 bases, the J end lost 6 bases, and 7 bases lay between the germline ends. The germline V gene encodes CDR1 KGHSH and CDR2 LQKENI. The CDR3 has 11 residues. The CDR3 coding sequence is TGTGCCAGCTCACACTGGGGCGAGCAGTACTTC. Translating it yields CASSHWGEQYF.

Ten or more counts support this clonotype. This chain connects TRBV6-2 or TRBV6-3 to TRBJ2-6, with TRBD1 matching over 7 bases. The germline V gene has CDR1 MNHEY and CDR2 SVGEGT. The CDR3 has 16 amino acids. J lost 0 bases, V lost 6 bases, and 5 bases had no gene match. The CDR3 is CASSPDRYSGANVLTF. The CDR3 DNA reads TGTGCCAGCAGCCCGGACAGGTACTCTGGGGCCAACGTCCTGACTTTC.

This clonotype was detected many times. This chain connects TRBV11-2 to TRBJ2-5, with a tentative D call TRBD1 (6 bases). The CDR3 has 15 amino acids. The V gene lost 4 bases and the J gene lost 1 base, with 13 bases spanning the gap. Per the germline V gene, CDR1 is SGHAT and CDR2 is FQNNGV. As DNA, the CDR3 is TGTGCCAGCAGCTGGGCAGGGGTCCCCCAAGAGACCCAGTACTTC. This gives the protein CASSWAGVPQETQYF.

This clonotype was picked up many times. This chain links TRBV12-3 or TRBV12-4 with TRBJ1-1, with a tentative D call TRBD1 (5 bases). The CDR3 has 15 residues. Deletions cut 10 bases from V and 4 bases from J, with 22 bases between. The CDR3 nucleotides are TGTGCCACCACGGGAGGGGTAGTTCGAGGCACTGAAGCTTTCTTT. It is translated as CATTGGVVRGTEAFF.